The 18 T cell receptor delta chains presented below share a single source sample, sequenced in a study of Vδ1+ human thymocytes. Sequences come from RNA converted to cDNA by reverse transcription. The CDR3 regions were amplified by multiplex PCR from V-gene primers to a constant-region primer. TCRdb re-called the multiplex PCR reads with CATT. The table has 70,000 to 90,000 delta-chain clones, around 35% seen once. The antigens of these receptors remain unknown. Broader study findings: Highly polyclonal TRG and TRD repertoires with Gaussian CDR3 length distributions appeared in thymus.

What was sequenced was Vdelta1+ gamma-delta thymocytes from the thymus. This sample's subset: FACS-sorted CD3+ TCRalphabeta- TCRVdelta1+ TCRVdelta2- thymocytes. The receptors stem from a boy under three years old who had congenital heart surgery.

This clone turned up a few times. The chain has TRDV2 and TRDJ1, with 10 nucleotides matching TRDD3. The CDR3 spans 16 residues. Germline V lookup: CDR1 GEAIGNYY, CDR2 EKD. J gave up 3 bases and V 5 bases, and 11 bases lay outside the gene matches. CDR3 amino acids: CACVLTGGSLPDKLIF. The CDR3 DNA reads TGTGCCTGTGTCCTTACTGGGGGATCATTGCCCGATAAACTCATCTTT.

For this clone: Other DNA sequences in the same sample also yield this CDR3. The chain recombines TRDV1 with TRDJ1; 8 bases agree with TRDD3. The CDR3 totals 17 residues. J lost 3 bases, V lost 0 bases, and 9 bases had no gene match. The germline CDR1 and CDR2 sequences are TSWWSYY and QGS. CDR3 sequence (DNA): TGTGCTCTTGGGGAACTCGGGCCTTGGGGGATCCCCGATAAACTCATCTTT. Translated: CALGELGPWGIPDKLIF.

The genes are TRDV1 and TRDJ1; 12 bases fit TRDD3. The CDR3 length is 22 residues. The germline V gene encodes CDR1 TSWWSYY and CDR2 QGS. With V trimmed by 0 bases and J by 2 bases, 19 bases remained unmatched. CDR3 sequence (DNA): TGTGCTCTTGGGGAACTTGTCCCCTTCCTGGGGGATACGGGGGTTTTTACCGATAAACTCATCTTT. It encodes CALGELVPFLGDTGVFTDKLIF.

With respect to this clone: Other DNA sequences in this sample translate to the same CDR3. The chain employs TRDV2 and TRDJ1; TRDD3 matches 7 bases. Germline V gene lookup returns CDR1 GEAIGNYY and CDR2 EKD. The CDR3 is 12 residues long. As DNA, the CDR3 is TGTGCTGCAGATTTGGATACGGATAAACTCATCTTT. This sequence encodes CAADLDTDKLIF.

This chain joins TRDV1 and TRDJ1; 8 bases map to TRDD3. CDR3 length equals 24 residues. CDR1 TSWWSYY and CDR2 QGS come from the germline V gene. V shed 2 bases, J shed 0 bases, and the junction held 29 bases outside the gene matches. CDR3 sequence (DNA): TGTGCTCTTGGGGAAATTTCAGTCCTATGGCGGCTGGGGGACCCACGAACGTACACCGATAAACTCATCTTT. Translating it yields CALGEISVLWRLGDPRTYTDKLIF.

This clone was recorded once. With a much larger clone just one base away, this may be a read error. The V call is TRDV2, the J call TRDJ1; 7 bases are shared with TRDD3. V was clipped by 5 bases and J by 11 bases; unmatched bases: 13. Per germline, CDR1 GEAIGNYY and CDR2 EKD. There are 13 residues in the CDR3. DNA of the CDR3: TGTGCCTGTGCCGTGGGGGACCGCTTTGGTCTCATCTTT. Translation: CACAVGDRFGLIF.

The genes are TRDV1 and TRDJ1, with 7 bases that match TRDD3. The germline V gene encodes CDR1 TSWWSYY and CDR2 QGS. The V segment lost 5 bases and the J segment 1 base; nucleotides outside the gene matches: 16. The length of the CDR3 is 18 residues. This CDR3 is CALGNRFLQLGSTDKLIF. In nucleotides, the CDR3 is TGTGCTCTTGGGAACCGATTTCTCCAACTGGGGTCCACCGATAAACTCATCTTT.

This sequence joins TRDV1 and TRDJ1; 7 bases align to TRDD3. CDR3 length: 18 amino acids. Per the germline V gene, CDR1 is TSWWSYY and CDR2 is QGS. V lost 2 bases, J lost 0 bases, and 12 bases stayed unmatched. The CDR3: CALGEVKNWGPDTDKLIF. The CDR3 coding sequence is TGTGCTCTTGGGGAAGTTAAGAACTGGGGACCCGACACCGATAAACTCATCTTT.

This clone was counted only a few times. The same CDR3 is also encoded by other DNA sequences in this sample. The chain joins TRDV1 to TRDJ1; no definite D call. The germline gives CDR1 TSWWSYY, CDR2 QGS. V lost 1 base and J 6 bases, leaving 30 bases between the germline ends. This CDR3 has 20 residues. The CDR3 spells CALGEQVCIEATESGNKLIF. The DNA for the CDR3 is TGTGCTCTTGGGGAACAGGTATGTATAGAGGCGACCGAATCCGGGAATAAACTCATCTTT.

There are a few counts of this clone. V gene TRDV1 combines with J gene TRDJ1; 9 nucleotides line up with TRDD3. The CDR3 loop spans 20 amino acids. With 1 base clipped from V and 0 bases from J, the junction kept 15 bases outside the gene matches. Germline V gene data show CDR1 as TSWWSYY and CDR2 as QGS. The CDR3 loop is CALGEPSVLGEPLYTDKLIF. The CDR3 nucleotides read TGTGCTCTTGGGGAACCGTCCGTACTGGGGGAGCCGTTGTACACCGATAAACTCATCTTT.

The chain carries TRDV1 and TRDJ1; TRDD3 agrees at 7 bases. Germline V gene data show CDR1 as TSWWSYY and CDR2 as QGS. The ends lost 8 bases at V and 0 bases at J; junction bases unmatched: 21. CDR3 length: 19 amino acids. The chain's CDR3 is CALSWPTIGGGAYTDKLIF. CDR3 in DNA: TGTGCTCTTTCGTGGCCTACGATCGGTGGGGGAGCCTACACCGATAAACTCATCTTT.

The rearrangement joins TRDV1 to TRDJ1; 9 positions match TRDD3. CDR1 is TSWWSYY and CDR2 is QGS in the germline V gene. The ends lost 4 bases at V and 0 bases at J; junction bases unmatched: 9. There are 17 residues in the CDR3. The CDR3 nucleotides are TGTGCTCTTGGGGTGGGAAACTGGGGGACCTACACCGATAAACTCATCTTT. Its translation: CALGVGNWGTYTDKLIF.

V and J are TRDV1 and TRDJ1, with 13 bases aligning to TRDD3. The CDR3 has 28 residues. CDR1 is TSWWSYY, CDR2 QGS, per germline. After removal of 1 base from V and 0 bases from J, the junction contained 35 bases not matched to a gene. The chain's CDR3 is CALGERVGDFLPTGTGGYAYADTDKLIF. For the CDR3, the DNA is TGTGCTCTTGGGGAACGGGTAGGGGACTTTCTTCCTACGGGTACTGGGGGATACGCGTATGCGGACACCGATAAACTCATCTTT.

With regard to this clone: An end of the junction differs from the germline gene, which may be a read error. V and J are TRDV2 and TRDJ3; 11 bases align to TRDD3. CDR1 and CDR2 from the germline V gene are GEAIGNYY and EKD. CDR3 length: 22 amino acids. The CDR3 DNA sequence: TGTGCCACCGAATGGGAAGCTCCGGTCTGGGGGATACAGTCCTGGTACACCCGACAGATGTTTTTC. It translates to CATEWEAPVWGIQSWYTRQMFF.

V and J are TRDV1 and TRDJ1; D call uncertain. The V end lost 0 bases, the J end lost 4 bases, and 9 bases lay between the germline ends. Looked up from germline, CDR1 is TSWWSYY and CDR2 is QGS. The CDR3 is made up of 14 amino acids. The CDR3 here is CALGELPTHDKLIF. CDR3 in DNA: TGTGCTCTTGGGGAACTCCCCACCCACGATAAACTCATCTTT.

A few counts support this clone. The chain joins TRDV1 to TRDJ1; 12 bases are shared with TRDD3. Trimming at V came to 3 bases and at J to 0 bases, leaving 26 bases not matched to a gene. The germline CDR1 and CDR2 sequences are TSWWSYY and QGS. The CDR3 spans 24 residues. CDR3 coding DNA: TGTGCTCTTGGGGAGCCCCCCCTTTGGGTACTGGGGGATACCGGTCCGTGTTACACCGATAAACTCATCTTT. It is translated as CALGEPPLWVLGDTGPCYTDKLIF.

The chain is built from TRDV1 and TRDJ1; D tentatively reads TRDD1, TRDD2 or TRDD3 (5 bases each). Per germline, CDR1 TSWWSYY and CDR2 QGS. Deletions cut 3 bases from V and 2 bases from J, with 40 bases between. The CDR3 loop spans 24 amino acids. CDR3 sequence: CALGERNPKDWVLALPAGTDKLIF. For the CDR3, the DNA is TGTGCTCTTGGGGAGCGAAATCCTAAAGATTGGGTACTGGCTCTCCCCGCGGGAACCGATAAACTCATCTTT.

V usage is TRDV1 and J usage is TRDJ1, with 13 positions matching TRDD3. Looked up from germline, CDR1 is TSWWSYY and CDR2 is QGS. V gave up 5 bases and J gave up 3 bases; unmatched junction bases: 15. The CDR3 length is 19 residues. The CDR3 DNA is TGTGCTCTTGGGAATCACAAATACTGGGGGATACGCAGAGCCGATAAACTCATCTTT. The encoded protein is CALGNHKYWGIRRADKLIF.